The clone carrying this T cell receptor (beta chain) was seen many times. Its antigen remains unidentified. Germline CDR1 SQVTM, CDR2 ANQGSEA. The CDR3 is 13 amino acids. The V end lost 3 bases, the J end lost 9 bases, and 17 bases lay between the germline ends. Being free of ophthalmopathy for 18 months of follow-up defined stable hyperthyroidism. This sample stems from a study of Graves' ophthalmopathy and Graves' hyperthyroidism. Study-level background: The study drew peripheral blood at initial diagnosis, before any treatment.

RNA transcripts were the template, and TCR beta CDR3 regions were amplified from them. The first round was an RT-PCR with HTBI primers, and the second round was a multiplex PCR. TCRdb independently ran MiXCR on the multiplex PCR reads; one entry per CDR3 protein. Of hundreds of thousands of distinct CDR3 sequences in the sample, 22% were seen once. Points from the study as a whole: Ophthalmopathy was separated from stable hyperthyroidism by a 13-signature model with roughly 90% sensitivity and approximately 81% specificity. The model forecast ophthalmopathy progression, reaching under 71% sensitivity and less than 75% specificity.

The chain combines TRBV29-1 with TRBJ2-5; D call uncertain. The TCR originated in a woman younger than 30 with stable Graves' hyperthyroidism. Some clones in this sample may be carry-over from other donors' samples. The sequenced sample consisted of peripheral blood. CDR3 sequence reads: CSVDHGPNRAQYF. The CDR3 DNA reads as TGCAGCGTTGACCACGGGCCAAACCGGGCCCAGTACTTC.